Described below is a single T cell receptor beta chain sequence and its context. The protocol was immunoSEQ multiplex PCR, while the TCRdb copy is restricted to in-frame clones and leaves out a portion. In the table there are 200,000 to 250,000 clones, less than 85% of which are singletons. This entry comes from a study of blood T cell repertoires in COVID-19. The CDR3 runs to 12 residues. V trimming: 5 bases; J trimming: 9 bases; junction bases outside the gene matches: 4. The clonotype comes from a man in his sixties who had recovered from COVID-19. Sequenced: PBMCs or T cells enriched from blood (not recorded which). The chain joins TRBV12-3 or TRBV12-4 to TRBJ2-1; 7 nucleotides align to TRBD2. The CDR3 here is CASSIGRGEQFF. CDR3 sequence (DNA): TGTGCCAGCAGTATAGGGAGGGGTGAGCAGTTCTTC.